This T cell receptor beta chain was observed in a study of PD-1 blockade in mismatch repair-deficient tumors. Study-wide results and limits: Rapid post-treatment expansion, then contraction, generally preceding radiologic response, marked tumor-resident clones.

Points on this clone: Its antigen is still unknown.

There are 15 residues in the CDR3. CDR1 KGHSH and CDR2 LQKENI come from the germline V gene. The V and J ends lost 3 bases and 4 bases, in that order; junction bases with no gene match: 3. Sequenced by immunoSEQ multiplex PCR; TCRdb stores in-frame clones only, minus some. The data contain fewer than 100,000 clones, over 70% of them singletons. The material sequenced was peripheral blood, taken 12 weeks after starting pembrolizumab. This TCR derives from an adult with mismatch repair-deficient cancer. The chain has TRBV18 and TRBJ1-4; 9 positions match TRBD1. CDR3 DNA sequence: TGTGCCAGCTCACCGGGACAGGGTTTTAATGAAAAACTGTTTTTT. Its protein product is CASSPGQGFNEKLFF.